A single sample is the source of the 30 T cell receptor beta chains below, sequenced in a study of Ad26.COV2.S vaccination and SARS-CoV-2 variants. Repertoires were generated with immunoSEQ multiplex PCR, while TCRdb's copy carries only in-frame clones and drops some. This table holds around 500,000 clones, roughly nine tenths found once. Treatment: over 15 received Ad26.COV2.S at low or high dose, single or two shots; 5 received placebo; per-sample allocation not given. The study sampled participants on day 63 after the first vaccine or placebo injection. This specimen consisted of peripheral blood, obtained in a trial of Ad26.COV2.S vaccine versus placebo. These receptors all come from a person aged 18-60 years who received the Ad26.COV2.S COVID-19 vaccine or a placebo.

J is TRBJ2-7 and V is TRBV5-4, with TRBD2 identical over 8 bases. Germline values: CDR1 SGHNT, CDR2 YYREEE (reference sequence). With 0 bases clipped from V and 4 bases from J, the junction kept 6 bases outside the gene matches. The CDR3 runs to 15 residues. In DNA, the CDR3 is TGTGCCAGCAGCTTGGTGGCGGGAGGCGCGTACGAGCAGTACTTC. Translation gives CASSLVAGGAYEQYF.

The chain uses TRBV19 and TRBJ1-4; 7 bases map to TRBD1. Germline lookup yields CDR1 LNHDA and CDR2 SQIVND (reference sequence). The V gene end was trimmed by 5 bases and the J gene end by 3 bases; junction bases not matched to a gene: 6. The CDR3 loop spans 15 amino acids. The CDR3 DNA reads as TGTGCCAGTAGTGCACAGGGGAGGTCTAATGAAAAACTGTTTTTT. It yields the protein CASSAQGRSNEKLFF.

The rearrangement joins TRBV29-1 to TRBJ2-3; 10 nucleotides agree with TRBD2. V was pared by 2 bases and J by 3 bases, with 11 bases of the junction left unmatched. Germline V gives CDR1 SQVTM, CDR2 ANQGSEA. This CDR3 is 17 amino acids long. In nucleotides, the CDR3 is TGCAGCGTTGAATCCCTGTCTAGCGGGAGTGGGACAGATACGCAGTATTTT. Encoded protein: CSVESLSSGSGTDTQYF.

The chain is built from TRBV6-5 and TRBJ1-1; 7 nucleotides align to TRBD1. This CDR3 region has 12 residues. CDR1 MNHEY and CDR2 SVGAGI come from the germline V gene. J lost 3 bases, V lost 10 bases, and 5 bases had no gene match. CDR3 bases: TGTGCCATCTCGACAGGGTACACTGAAGCTTTCTTT. Its protein product is CAISTGYTEAFF.

As DNA, the CDR3 is TGTGCCTGGAGTCCAGCTAAGGGAACTGGGGCCAACGTCCTGACTTTC. This gives the protein CAWSPAKGTGANVLTF. The rearrangement links TRBV30 to TRBJ2-6, with D unclear. Germline lookup yields CDR1 GTSNPN and CDR2 SVGIG (reference sequence). CDR3 size: 16 residues. V was shortened by 2 bases and J by 2 bases, with 13 bases between the two germline ends.

The genes are TRBV28 and TRBJ2-1, with 9 bases lining up with TRBD1. The CDR3 has 15 amino acids. V shed 6 bases, J shed 1 base, and the junction held 4 bases outside the gene matches. The germline CDR1 and CDR2 sequences are MDHEN and SYDVKM. The DNA of the CDR3 is TGTGCCAGCAGCGCGGACAGGGGATCCTACAATGAGCAGTTCTTC. The encoded protein is CASSADRGSYNEQFF.

The chain links TRBV9 to TRBJ2-1, with D maybe TRBD1 (5 bases). V was shortened by 3 bases and J by 0 bases, with 10 bases between the two germline ends. In germline, CDR1 is SGDLS, CDR2 YYNGEE. CDR3 size: 15 residues. The CDR3 region is CASSADISSYNEQFF. CDR3 in DNA: TGTGCCAGCAGCGCGGACATAAGCTCCTACAATGAGCAGTTCTTC.

The genes are TRBV6-5 and TRBJ2-1, with a possible D match to TRBD2 (5 bases). This CDR3 spans 13 amino acids. The germline CDR1 and CDR2 sequences are MNHEY and SVGAGI. The germline V and J ends were trimmed by 2 bases and 10 bases, with 12 bases remaining between them. CDR3: CASSYTQEAEQFF. Written as DNA, the CDR3 is TGTGCCAGCAGTTACACCCAGGAGGCCGAGCAGTTCTTC.

This sequence joins TRBV6-2 or TRBV6-3 and TRBJ2-2; possibly TRBD1 for D (6 bases). CDR1 MNHEY and CDR2 SVGEGT come from the germline V gene. CDR3 length: 18 residues. The ends were cut back, 0 bases at V and 2 bases at J, with 16 bases in the middle. The CDR3 sequence: CASSYSSTGKQNTGELFF. In DNA, the CDR3 is TGTGCCAGCAGTTACTCGAGTACAGGGAAGCAAAACACCGGGGAGCTGTTTTTT.

J is TRBJ1-4 and V is TRBV3-1 (or the pseudogene TRBV3-2), with D unresolved. Germline-derived CDR1 and CDR2 are LGHDT and YNNKEL (reference sequence). This CDR3 has 14 residues. Trimming took off 1 base at V and 0 bases at J, with 3 bases between the two ends. CDR3 DNA sequence: TGTGCCAGCAGCCAAGGAACAACTAATGAAAAACTGTTTTTT. It codes for CASSQGTTNEKLFF.

The chain has TRBV19 and TRBJ2-7; D is undetermined. Germline CDR1 LNHDA, CDR2 SQIVND (reference sequence). CDR3 length: 14 amino acids. Trimming took 3 bases from V and 2 from J, leaving 11 bases between them. The CDR3 bases are TGTGCCAGTAGTATTCAAATCGAGGCCTACGAGCAGTACTTC. Protein: CASSIQIEAYEQYF.

V gene TRBV7-2 combines with J gene TRBJ1-2; D possibly corresponds to TRBD1 (5 bases). Trimming cost V 7 bases and J 5 bases, with 17 bases left between them. The CDR3 is 14 amino acids. CDR1 and CDR2 (germline): SGHTA, FQGNSA. DNA of the CDR3: TGTGCCAGCAACTCCAGGGTACGGTTTTATGGCTACACCTTC. Translating gives CASNSRVRFYGYTF.

The chain carries TRBV5-1 and TRBJ1-4; 9 bases are shared with TRBD1. CDR1 and CDR2 from the germline V gene are SGHRS and YFSETQ. The CDR3 is 16 amino acids. With 0 bases clipped from V and 0 bases from J, the junction kept 0 bases outside the gene matches. CDR3 DNA sequence: TGCGCCAGCAGCTTGGGACAGGGGGCAACTAATGAAAAACTGTTTTTT. Encoded protein: CASSLGQGATNEKLFF.

The chain couples TRBV6-6 to TRBJ2-2; weak D call: TRBD2 (7 bases). The CDR3 is 15 amino acids. Per the germline V gene, CDR1 is MNHNY and CDR2 is SVGAGI (reference sequence). V shed 7 bases and J shed 2 bases, with 14 bases lying between them. The CDR3, as DNA: TGTGCCAGCATATCGGGGGGCCTTAACACCGGGGAGCTGTTTTTT. The encoded protein is CASISGGLNTGELFF.

The V gene is TRBV5-1, the J gene TRBJ2-7, with 9 bases lining up with TRBD2. CDR1 SGHRS and CDR2 YFSETQ come from the germline V gene. V shed 4 bases and J 7 bases; nucleotides not matched to a gene: 12. CDR3 size: 15 residues. The CDR3 bases are TGCGCCAGCAGCAAGACTAGCGGAAGTTCTCGGGAGCAGTACTTC. This sequence encodes CASSKTSGSSREQYF.

This sequence joins TRBV5-1 and TRBJ2-1; D gene unclear. V lost 4 bases and J 2 bases, leaving 10 bases between the germline ends. The length of the CDR3 is 14 residues. CDR1 SGHRS and CDR2 YFSETQ come from the germline V gene. Here the CDR3 DNA reads TGCGCCAGCAGCCCACCCCGCACCTACAATGAGCAGTTCTTC. It specifies CASSPPRTYNEQFF.

V is TRBV7-9 and J is TRBJ2-1; 11 bases are a match to TRBD2. Germline-derived CDR1 and CDR2 are SEHNR and FQNEAQ (reference sequence). CDR3 length equals 15 residues. V was clipped by 5 bases and J by 4 bases; unmatched bases: 4. Written as DNA, the CDR3 is TGTGCCAGCAGCATTCGGACTAGCGGGTACAATGAGCAGTTCTTC. This sequence encodes CASSIRTSGYNEQFF.

The V and J genes are TRBV6-1 and TRBJ2-7, with 7 bases identical to TRBD1. This CDR3 is 15 amino acids long. Germline trimming cut 0 bases from V and 0 bases from J; bases unmatched to any gene: 2. Germline CDR1 and CDR2: MNHNS and SASEGT. The CDR3: CASSEAGTASYEQYF. The CDR3 DNA sequence: TGTGCCAGCAGTGAAGCGGGGACAGCCTCCTACGAGCAGTACTTC.

In DNA, the CDR3 is TGTGCCAGCAGTGGGCCACCCGGGTCACCCCTCCACTTT. It codes for CASSGPPGSPLHF. This chain joins TRBV2 and TRBJ1-6; D is undetermined. Germline CDR1 is SNHLY and CDR2 is FYNNEI. The CDR3 length is 13 residues. Trimming removed 4 bases at V and 10 bases at J, with 11 bases between.

The chain joins TRBV29-1 to TRBJ1-1; 12 bases agree with TRBD1. This CDR3 contains 18 residues. Per the germline V gene, CDR1 is SQVTM and CDR2 is ANQGSEA. Trimming removed 8 bases from V and 7 bases from J; junction bases left unmatched: 23. The CDR3 DNA reads as TGCAGCACGATGGAGCCCTCGGGACAGGGGGCCCCGGGGGGTGAAGCTTTCTTT. Translation: CSTMEPSGQGAPGGEAFF.

This clone was recorded once. J is TRBJ2-4 and V is TRBV19; D remains unclear. The V gene's germline CDR1 is LNHDA and CDR2 SQIVND (reference sequence). V lost 5 bases and J lost 0, with 17 bases in between. The length of the CDR3 is 17 residues. The CDR3 DNA reads TGTGCCAGTAGTCCATTCGGACGGAATCTAGCCAAAAACATTCAGTACTTC. Its translation: CASSPFGRNLAKNIQYF. The variable domain in full, completed from reference TRBV19 and TRBJ2-4, reads DGGITQSPKYLFRKEGQNVTLSCEQNLNHDAMYWYRQDPGQGLRLIYYSQIVNDFQKGDIAEGYSVSREKKESFPLTVTSAQKNPTAFYLCASSPFGRNLAKNIQYFGAGTRLSVL.

V usage is TRBV5-4 and J usage is TRBJ2-3; TRBD1 aligns across 9 bases. V shed 4 bases, J shed 3 bases, and the junction held 12 bases outside the gene matches. Germline V gives CDR1 SGHNT, CDR2 YYREEE (reference sequence). The CDR3 is 17 residues long. DNA of the CDR3: TGTGCCAGCAGCGTACAAAACAGGGGGCGCAGGACAGATACGCAGTATTTT. Encoded protein: CASSVQNRGRRTDTQYF.

This chain links TRBV29-1 with TRBJ1-2; 7 nucleotides match TRBD1. V was pared by 4 bases and J by 3 bases, with 11 bases of the junction left unmatched. CDR1 and CDR2 (germline): SQVTM, ANQGSEA. The CDR3 totals 15 residues. CDR3 sequence reads: CSVGPTGEVDYGYTF. The CDR3 nucleotides are TGCAGCGTTGGTCCCACAGGGGAAGTCGACTATGGCTACACCTTC.

V and J are TRBV9 and TRBJ2-1; TRBD2 is a possible D gene (5 bases). This CDR3 contains 13 residues. Trimming cost V 3 bases and J 8 bases, with 12 bases left between them. Germline V gene sequence: CDR1 SGDLS, CDR2 YYNGEE. The DNA for the CDR3 is TGTGCCAGCAGCGGGAGGTTCACCGATGAGCAGTTCTTC. Amino acids: CASSGRFTDEQFF.

This rearrangement joins TRBV28 to TRBJ1-2, with 12 bases fitting TRBD1. The CDR3 consists of 17 residues. V was pared by 3 bases and J by 2 bases, with 7 bases of the junction left unmatched. Germline lookup yields CDR1 MDHEN and CDR2 SYDVKM. DNA of the CDR3: TGTGCCAGCAGTTTGATATGGGGACAGGGGGCGAACTATGGCTACACCTTC. Translating it yields CASSLIWGQGANYGYTF.

The chain couples TRBV28 to TRBJ1-4; D gene unclear. This CDR3 is built from 13 residues. V lost 5 bases and J lost 7, with 11 bases in between. CDR1 and CDR2 (germline): MDHEN, SYDVKM. The DNA for the CDR3 is TGTGCCAGCAGTGGGCAGCTGGGTGAAAAACTGTTTTTT. Translation: CASSGQLGEKLFF.

The V gene is TRBV18, the J gene TRBJ1-1, with 10 bases lining up with TRBD1. Germline V gene data show CDR1 as KGHSH and CDR2 as LQKENI. The CDR3 is 16 amino acids. Trimming at V came to 3 bases and at J to 7 bases, leaving 11 bases not matched to a gene. Here the CDR3 reads CASSPRQGAKSGEAFF. The CDR3 DNA reads as TGTGCCAGCTCACCGCGACAGGGGGCAAAGAGTGGTGAAGCTTTCTTT.

The rearrangement joins TRBV27 to TRBJ2-7; 11 bases agree with TRBD2. From germline, CDR1 is MNHEY and CDR2 SMNVEV (reference sequence). J gave up 0 bases and V 6 bases, and 4 bases lay outside the gene matches. CDR3 length: 15 amino acids. This chain's CDR3 is CASRTLAGGSYEQYF. The CDR3 DNA is TGTGCCAGCAGGACCCTAGCGGGGGGCTCCTACGAGCAGTACTTC.

V usage is TRBV5-6 and J usage is TRBJ1-4; D is unclear. CDR3 length equals 16 residues. Trimming took off 0 bases at V and 0 bases at J, with 9 bases between the two ends. From germline, CDR1 is SGHDT and CDR2 YYEEEE. The CDR3 coding sequence is TGTGCCAGCAGCTTGGTGGGTACTGCAACTAATGAAAAACTGTTTTTT. It encodes CASSLVGTATNEKLFF.

The CDR3 DNA reads as TGTGCCAGCAGTAAACAGGGAACTAGCACAGATACGCAGTATTTT. Protein sequence: CASSKQGTSTDTQYF. The chain uses TRBV2 and TRBJ2-3, with D perhaps TRBD1 (6 bases). The V gene lost 5 bases and the J gene lost 0 bases, with 12 bases spanning the gap. The germline CDR1 and CDR2 sequences are SNHLY and FYNNEI. The CDR3 length is 15 residues.